The text below deals with one TCR beta chain. The data were produced by immunoSEQ multiplex PCR, yet TCRdb's version contains in-frame clones alone and is incomplete. This repertoire shows 65,000 to 100,000 clones, roughly nine tenths found once; its top ten account for roughly 18%. The entry originates in a study of control samples from healthy donors and cancer patients. The germline V gene has CDR1 SGHNT and CDR2 YYREEE (reference sequence). The CDR3 spans 15 residues. V lost 0 bases, J lost 3 bases, and 11 bases lay in between. The sample taken for sequencing was blood. The chain carries TRBV5-4 and TRBJ2-3, with D uncertain. The clonotype comes from a man aged 45-65 years in good health. CDR3 DNA sequence: TGTGCCAGCAGCTTGGAAATCGGACGGACAGATACGCAGTATTTT. Translated: CASSLEIGRTDTQYF.